This T cell receptor (beta chain) came from a study of vaccination and CD4 T cells after COVID-19. The study's findings and limits: 304 of 307 vaccine-specific clones from convalescent patients were spike mono-reactive. SARS-CoV-2-reactive clonotypes rose nonsignificantly, with the median going from roughly 19 to 38.

The sample's treatment: approximately 9-day PBMC culture with coronavirus spike peptide pools or control peptides (ViraFEST assay). The CDR3 consists of 14 residues. The ends lost 6 bases at V and 4 bases at J; junction bases unmatched: 3. This clonotype was seen a few times. What it recognizes is unknown. Sequenced with the Oncomine TCR Beta short-read assay was DNA taken from cultured CD4+ T cells. TCRdb used MiXCR to reprocess the PCR reads, holding one entry per CDR3 protein. This sample yields about 22,000 distinct CDR3 sequences, of which roughly half are seen a single time; roughly 10% belongs to the top ten.

This sequence joins TRBV12-3 or TRBV12-4 and TRBJ2-5; 12 bases map to TRBD2. The clonotype originates from a human donor who had recovered from COVID-19. Sequencing used CD4+ T cells from blood, cultured in vitro. The CDR3 is CASRLGLAGETQYF. The CDR3 coding sequence is TGTGCCAGCAGACTGGGACTAGCGGGAGAGACCCAGTACTTC.